Shown below are 26 T cell receptor beta chains from a single sample sequenced in a study of blood T cell repertoires in COVID-19. TCRdb's table, derived via immunoSEQ multiplex PCR, lists solely in-frame clones and lacks some. The sample contains about 370,000 clones, more than 80% of which appear only once. Sequenced material: PBMCs or T cells enriched from blood (not recorded which). Receptors originate from a man between 18 and 29 years old who had recovered from COVID-19.

The rearrangement uses TRBV7-8 and TRBJ2-2; weak D call: TRBD1 (7 bases). Germline CDR1 and CDR2: SGHVS and FQNEAQ. This CDR3 has 15 amino acids. V was cut by 3 bases and J by 1 base, with 9 bases left in between. The CDR3 spells CASSLRDRNTGELFF. The CDR3 DNA reads as TGTGCCAGCAGCTTGCGGGACAGGAACACCGGGGAGCTGTTTTTT. Using reference TRBV7-8 and TRBJ2-2 for the parts outside the CDR3, the full variable domain is GAGVSQSPRYKVAKRGQDVALRCDPISGHVSLFWYQQALGQGPEFLTYFQNEAQLDKSGLPSDRFFAERPEGSVSTLKIQRTQQEDSAVYLCASSLRDRNTGELFFGEGSRLTVL.

This chain connects TRBV10-2 to TRBJ2-2; D is uncertain. The germline CDR1 and CDR2 sequences are WSHSY and SAAADI. CDR3 length: 15 residues. The V and J ends lost 3 bases and 3 bases respectively, with 11 bases between them. The CDR3 here is CASSDRTPYTGELFF. Written as DNA, the CDR3 is TGCGCCAGCAGTGATAGAACTCCTTACACCGGGGAGCTGTTTTTT.

The chain has TRBV29-1 and TRBJ1-1; D is uncertain. The ends were cut back, 3 bases at V and 0 bases at J, with 5 bases in the middle. CDR3 length: 12 amino acids. Per the germline V gene, CDR1 is SQVTM and CDR2 is ANQGSEA. CDR3: CSVEGMNTEAFF. CDR3 coding DNA: TGCAGCGTTGAGGGCATGAACACTGAAGCTTTCTTT.

The table lists this clone with a count of one. This chain joins TRBV21-1 and TRBJ2-7; the table's TRBD1 call for D was not verified on the DNA. TRBV21-1 is an annotated pseudogene. This CDR3 is built from 15 residues. The chain's CDR3 is CASSLKRGAGYEQYF. CDR3 nucleotides: TGTGCCAGCAGCCTTAAAAGGGGTGCTGGCTACGAGCAGTACTTC.

The J gene is TRBJ1-1, the V gene TRBV6-5, with 11 bases lining up with TRBD1. V gave up 7 bases and J gave up 11 bases; unmatched junction bases: 9. CDR1 MNHEY and CDR2 SVGAGI come from the germline V gene. This CDR3 contains 13 residues. The CDR3 coding sequence is TGTGCCAGCACCGCGGGACAGGGGGTGGTTGCTTTCTTT. Its protein is CASTAGQGVVAFF.

The CDR3 DNA sequence: TGTGCCAGCAGTTTCAACAGGGCAACTAATGAAAAACTGTTTTTT. Translation: CASSFNRATNEKLFF. The chain employs TRBV27 and TRBJ1-4; D is perhaps TRBD1 (6 bases). The germline gives CDR1 MNHEY, CDR2 SMNVEV (reference sequence). This CDR3 is built from 15 residues. V was shortened by 3 bases and J by 0 bases, with 8 bases between the two germline ends.

The chain carries TRBV3-1 (or the pseudogene TRBV3-2) and TRBJ1-2, with D possibly being TRBD1 (5 bases). The CDR3 totals 12 residues. Germline assignment: CDR1 LGHDT and CDR2 YNNKEL (reference sequence). Trimming cost V 5 bases and J 8 bases, with 12 bases left between them. The CDR3 region is CASSSGGTGYTF. The CDR3, as DNA: TGTGCCAGCAGCTCGGGGGGTACCGGCTACACCTTC.

This rearrangement joins TRBV25-1 to TRBJ2-1; TRBD2 agrees at 7 bases. V shed 1 base, J shed 1 base, and the junction held 7 bases outside the gene matches. Germline CDR1 and CDR2: MGHDK and SYGVNS. CDR3 size: 17 residues. The CDR3 reads CASSEFWRGWSYNEQFF. In nucleotides, the CDR3 is TGTGCCAGCAGTGAATTTTGGCGGGGGTGGTCCTACAATGAGCAGTTCTTC.

The chain recombines TRBV7-8 with TRBJ1-2; D possibly corresponds to TRBD1 (6 bases). The CDR3 loop spans 15 amino acids. The germline V gene has CDR1 SGHVS and CDR2 FQNEAQ. V was cut by 1 base and J by 4 bases, with 13 bases left in between. CDR3: CASSLEGQGIYGYTF. Written as DNA, the CDR3 is TGTGCCAGCAGCTTAGAAGGTCAGGGGATCTATGGCTACACCTTC.

The chain has TRBV11-2 and TRBJ2-1, with D possibly matching TRBD1 (5 bases). The ends were cut back, 2 bases at V and 3 bases at J, with 11 bases in the middle. The length of the CDR3 is 15 residues. CDR1 is SGHAT and CDR2 is FQNNGV in the germline V gene. The DNA of the CDR3 is TGTGCCAGCAGCTTACAGGGAAGGGTCTACAATGAGCAGTTCTTC. Residues: CASSLQGRVYNEQFF.

This sequence joins TRBV19 and TRBJ2-3; D gene unclear. V lost 6 bases and J 0 bases, leaving 13 bases between the germline ends. Germline V gene sequence: CDR1 LNHDA, CDR2 SQIVND (reference sequence). The CDR3 spans 15 residues. The CDR3 DNA is TGTGCCAGTAGGACCTCGGGTGGCAGCACAGATACGCAGTATTTT. Residues: CASRTSGGSTDTQYF. The complete variable domain, with remaining parts taken from reference TRBV19 and TRBJ2-3, reads DGGITQSPKYLFRKEGQNVTLSCEQNLNHDAMYWYRQDPGQGLRLIYYSQIVNDFQKGDIAEGYSVSREKKESFPLTVTSAQKNPTAFYLCASRTSGGSTDTQYFGPGTRLTVL.

The chain is built from TRBV29-1 and TRBJ1-4; 10 bases are a match to TRBD1. The CDR3 has 13 residues. CDR1 and CDR2 (germline): SQVTM, ANQGSEA. Germline trimming cut 5 bases from V and 11 bases from J; bases unmatched to any gene: 8. The CDR3 region has the DNA TGCAGCGTTTCCGGGACAGGGGATGGTAAACTGTTTTTT. This translates into CSVSGTGDGKLFF.

The chain combines TRBV4-3 with TRBJ1-4; D unresolved. The germline V and J ends were trimmed by 1 base and 8 bases, with 8 bases remaining between them. This CDR3 has 13 amino acids. In germline, CDR1 is LGHNA, CDR2 YSLEER. The CDR3 spells CASSQGSGEKLFF. Written as DNA, the CDR3 is TGCGCCAGCAGCCAAGGATCCGGGGAAAAACTGTTTTTT.

This sequence joins TRBV5-4 and TRBJ2-1; 9 nucleotides line up with TRBD1. The CDR3 loop spans 13 amino acids. J gave up 8 bases and V 6 bases, and 6 bases lay outside the gene matches. Germline CDR1 is SGHNT and CDR2 is YYREEE (reference sequence). The CDR3, as DNA: TGTGCCAGCACCCGGACAGGGGTAGATGAGCAGTTCTTC. This sequence encodes CASTRTGVDEQFF.

This clone appeared once. The identical CDR3 is also encoded by other nucleotide sequences in the sample. The gene calls are TRBV19 and TRBJ1-5; 7 bases are a match to TRBD1. Looked up from germline, CDR1 is LNHDA and CDR2 is SQIVND (reference sequence). V trimming: 3 bases; J trimming: 6 bases; junction bases outside the gene matches: 5. CDR3 length equals 14 residues. This CDR3 is CASSIRQGGQPQHF. The CDR3 region has the DNA TGTGCCAGTAGTATCCGACAGGGCGGTCAGCCCCAGCATTTT.

The chain joins TRBV3-1 (or the pseudogene TRBV3-2) to TRBJ2-3, with 11 bases identical to TRBD2. Germline CDR1 LGHDT, CDR2 YNNKEL (reference sequence). The junction had 13 bases not matched to a gene; V was cut back by 4 bases and J by 4 bases. The CDR3 sequence is 18 residues long. The DNA for the CDR3 is TGTGCCAGCAGCCGCTCCTTTAGCGGGGGGGCGAGCGCAGATACGCAGTATTTT. Translating it yields CASSRSFSGGASADTQYF.

This clone occurred once. The V and J genes are TRBV6-4 and TRBJ2-6; 11 bases align to TRBD1. CDR1 is MRHNA and CDR2 is SNTAGT in the germline V gene. The CDR3 is 16 residues long. V lost 4 bases to trimming and J lost 2 bases; unmatched junction nucleotides: 1. The CDR3 sequence is CASSGTGGAGANVLTF. The CDR3 nucleotides are TGTGCCAGCAGTGGGACAGGGGGCGCTGGGGCCAACGTCCTGACTTTC.

This chain joins TRBV7-2 and TRBJ1-2, with no clear D. Germline V lookup: CDR1 SGHTA, CDR2 FQGNSA. The CDR3 runs 13 residues. V was cut by 2 bases and J by 7 bases, with 11 bases left in between. The CDR3 DNA reads TGTGCCAGCAGCTTAAGTCGGGTAGTTGGCTACACCTTC. It encodes CASSLSRVVGYTF.

The chain carries TRBV19 and TRBJ2-1; 9 bases are shared with TRBD2. Germline V lookup: CDR1 LNHDA, CDR2 SQIVND (reference sequence). V was pared by 3 bases and J by 6 bases, with 6 bases of the junction left unmatched. This CDR3 is built from 15 residues. CDR3 sequence: CASSIARTSANEQFF. As DNA, the CDR3 is TGTGCCAGTAGTATCGCGAGGACTAGCGCCAATGAGCAGTTCTTC.

This clone was counted a single time. V is TRBV27 and J is TRBJ2-1; D call uncertain. Germline CDR1 MNHEY, CDR2 SMNVEV (reference sequence). The CDR3 is made up of 15 amino acids. V dropped 2 bases and J dropped 0 bases, with 8 bases sitting between them. CDR3: CASSLKASSYNEQFF. DNA for the CDR3: TGTGCCAGCAGTTTAAAAGCGTCCTCCTACAATGAGCAGTTCTTC.

J is TRBJ2-7 and V is TRBV18, with D uncertain. The V end was cut by 2 bases, the J end by 3 bases, with 5 bases between. The CDR3 extends over 12 amino acids. Per germline, CDR1 KGHSH and CDR2 LQKENI. This CDR3 is CASSPDNYEQYF. Here the CDR3 DNA reads TGTGCCAGCTCACCAGACAACTACGAGCAGTACTTC.

The rearrangement uses TRBV29-1 and TRBJ1-4; no clear D gene. Trimming left V 4 bases short and J 5 bases short, with 11 bases between. Germline CDR1 is SQVTM and CDR2 is ANQGSEA. The CDR3 covers 13 residues. The CDR3 is CSVATAVNEKLFF. The CDR3 nucleotides read TGCAGCGTTGCAACAGCCGTAAATGAAAAACTGTTTTTT.

The chain uses TRBV2 and TRBJ1-2, with no clear D. The CDR3 is made up of 13 amino acids. Trimming removed 7 bases at V and 7 bases at J, with 16 bases between. Looked up from germline, CDR1 is SNHLY and CDR2 is FYNNEI. The CDR3, as DNA: TGTGCCAGCACCCGAGACAAGGATGGTGGCTACACCTTC. As protein: CASTRDKDGGYTF.

This sequence joins TRBV27 and TRBJ1-1; 9 nucleotides match TRBD1. The CDR3 loop spans 13 amino acids. The junction had 7 bases not matched to a gene; V was cut back by 9 bases and J by 5 bases. Per germline, CDR1 MNHEY and CDR2 SMNVEV (reference sequence). DNA of the CDR3: TGTGCCAGTACAGGGGGCGCGCGAACTGAAGCTTTCTTT. It codes for CASTGGARTEAFF.

The count of this clone is one. J is TRBJ1-2 and V is TRBV6-5; 9 nucleotides agree with TRBD1. The ends lost 0 bases at V and 7 bases at J; junction bases unmatched: 6. Germline-derived CDR1 and CDR2 are MNHEY and SVGAGI. The CDR3 has 15 residues. CDR3 DNA sequence: TGTGCCAGCAGTTACTCAATGGGGACAGGGTTTGGCTACACCTTC. It encodes CASSYSMGTGFGYTF.

This clone was counted a single time. The J gene is TRBJ2-7, the V gene TRBV6-2 or TRBV6-3, with 12 bases aligning to TRBD2. Germline CDR1 is MNHEY and CDR2 is SVGEGT. This CDR3 has 13 amino acids. J lost 4 bases, V lost 5 bases, and 0 bases had no gene match. The CDR3 bases are TGTGCCAGCAGTACTAGCGGGAGGTACGAGCAGTACTTC. This encodes CASSTSGRYEQYF.